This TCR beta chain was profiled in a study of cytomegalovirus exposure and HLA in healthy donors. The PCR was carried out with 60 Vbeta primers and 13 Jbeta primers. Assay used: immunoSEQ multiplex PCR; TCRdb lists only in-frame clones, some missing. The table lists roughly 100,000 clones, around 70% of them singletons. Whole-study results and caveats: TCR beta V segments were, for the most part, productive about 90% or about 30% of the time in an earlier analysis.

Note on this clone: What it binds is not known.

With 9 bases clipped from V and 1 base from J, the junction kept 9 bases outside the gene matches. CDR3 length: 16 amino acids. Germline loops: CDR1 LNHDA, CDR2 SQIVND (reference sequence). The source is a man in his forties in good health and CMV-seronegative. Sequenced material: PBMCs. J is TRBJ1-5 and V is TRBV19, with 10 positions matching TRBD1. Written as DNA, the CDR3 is TGTGCCAGCCTAAATCCGGGACAGGGGAGCAATCAGCCCCAGCATTTT. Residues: CASLNPGQGSNQPQHF. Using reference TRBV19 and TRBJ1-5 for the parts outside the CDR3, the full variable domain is DGGITQSPKYLFRKEGQNVTLSCEQNLNHDAMYWYRQDPGQGLRLIYYSQIVNDFQKGDIAEGYSVSREKKESFPLTVTSAQKNPTAFYLCASLNPGQGSNQPQHFGDGTRLSIL.